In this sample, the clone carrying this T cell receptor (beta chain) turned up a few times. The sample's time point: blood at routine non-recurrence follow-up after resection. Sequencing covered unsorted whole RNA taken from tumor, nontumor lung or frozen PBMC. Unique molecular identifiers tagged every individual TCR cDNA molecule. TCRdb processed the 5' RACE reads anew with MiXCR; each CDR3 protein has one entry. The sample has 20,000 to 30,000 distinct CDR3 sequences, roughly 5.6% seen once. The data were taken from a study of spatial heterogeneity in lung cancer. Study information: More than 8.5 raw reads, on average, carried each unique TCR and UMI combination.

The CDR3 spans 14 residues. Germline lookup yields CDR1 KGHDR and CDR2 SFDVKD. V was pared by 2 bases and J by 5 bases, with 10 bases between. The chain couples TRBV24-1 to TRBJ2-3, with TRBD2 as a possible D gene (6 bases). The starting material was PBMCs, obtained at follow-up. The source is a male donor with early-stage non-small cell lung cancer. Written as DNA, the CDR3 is TGTGCCACCAGTGATTCTGGGACTCAAGATACGCAGTATTTT. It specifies CATSDSGTQDTQYF.